The T cell receptor (beta chain) described here comes from a study of blood T cells in healthy people across ages. For the second PCR, which ran for about 6 to 11 cycles, a sample-barcoded 5' primer and a J-beta primer mix were used. A 12-random-nucleotide template-switch adaptor tagged each cDNA molecule. TCRdb re-called the 5' RACE reads with MiXCR, one entry per CDR3 protein. Here the sample spans about 1.7 million distinct CDR3 sequences, roughly 30% being singletons. Per the germline V gene, CDR1 is KGHSH and CDR2 is LQKENI. The CDR3 covers 14 residues. Trimming cost V 5 bases and J 6 bases, with 17 bases left between them. Comment on this clonotype: The antigen remains undetermined.

The study, taken as a whole, reports: Roughly linearly, TCR beta diversity per million T cells fell as age increased. Relative to aged donors, long-lived donors carried more naive CD4+ cells and displayed higher diversity.

Roughly 10 milliliters was the volume of peripheral blood drawn from each donor. Sequenced: blood. The rearrangement uses TRBV18 and TRBJ2-7; D is undetermined. The receptor comes from a woman in her twenties or thirties in good health. The CDR3 coding sequence is TGTGCCAGCTCATCACTTTTTGACTTCATCGAGCAGTACTTC. It is translated as CASSSLFDFIEQYF.